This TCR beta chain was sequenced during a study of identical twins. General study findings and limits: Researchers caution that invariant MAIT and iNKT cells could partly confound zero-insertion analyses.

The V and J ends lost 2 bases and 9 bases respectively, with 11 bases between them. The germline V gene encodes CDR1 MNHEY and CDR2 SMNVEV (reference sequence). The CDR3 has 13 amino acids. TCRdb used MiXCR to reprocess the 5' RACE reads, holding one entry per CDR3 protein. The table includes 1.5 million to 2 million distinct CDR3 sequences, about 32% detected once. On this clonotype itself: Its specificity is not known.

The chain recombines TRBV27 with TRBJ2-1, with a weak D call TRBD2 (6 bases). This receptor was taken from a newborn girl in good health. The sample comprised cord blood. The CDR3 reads CASSLVARGEQFF. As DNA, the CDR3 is TGTGCCAGCAGTTTAGTTGCGCGGGGTGAGCAGTTCTTC.